This TCR beta chain stems from a study of T cell clonotyping in hematopoietic cell transplantation. Findings and caveats of the study: Few recipient clonotypes overlapped donors; over 97% were de novo at given depth. Cells were unsorted, so CD4 and CD8 contributions were not separated. After transplant, recipient diversity fell while pathologically expanded clonotypes grew through day 180. Graft donor and pretransplant recipient Inverse Simpson Index values predicted broader posttransplant TCR diversity.

Produced via immunoSEQ multiplex PCR; TCRdb's table is partial and in-frame only. The sample records tens of thousands of clones, 95% being singletons. To note about this clone: Its antigen is still unknown.

Germline CDR1 SGHNT, CDR2 YENEEA. The CDR3 sequence is 14 residues long. The V segment lost 5 bases and the J segment 6 bases; nucleotides outside the gene matches: 5. The origin of this receptor is a man aged 25-45 years in good health. Some clones in this sample may be carry-over from other donors' samples. V is TRBV11-3 and J is TRBJ2-2; 8 bases are a match to TRBD2. The sample taken for sequencing was peripheral blood mononuclear cells. The CDR3 region is CASSRAGAAGELFF. CDR3 sequence (DNA): TGTGCCAGCAGCCGAGCGGGGGCGGCCGGGGAGCTGTTTTTT. The variable domain in full, with the rest retrieved from reference TRBV11-3 and TRBJ2-2, is EAGVVQSPRYKIIEKKQPVAFWCNPISGHNTLYWYLQNLGQGPELLIRYENEEAVDDSQLPKDRFSAERLKGVDSTLKIQPAELGDSAVYLCASSRAGAAGELFFGEGSRLTVL.